A selection of T cell receptor beta chains follows, all from one sample in a study of blood T cell repertoires in COVID-19. The method was immunoSEQ multiplex PCR; TCRdb's version includes in-frame clones alone and lacks a portion of them. The sample has about 210,000 clones, 84% seen once; the top ten hold about 7.3%. The specimen sequenced was peripheral blood. The receptors were gathered from a woman between 50 and 59 years old with active or convalescent COVID-19. Both conserved end residues are part of each CDR3. A D gene is named only where the DNA matches it firmly. Clone sizes are given selectively: once, few, many, or a class where the clone is expanded.

j_call v_call d_call clone_size cdr3_nt cdr3_aa
TRBJ1-1 TRBV7-9 TRBD1 few TGTGCCAGCAGCTCCACGGGACAGGGGGCCGCTTTCTTT CASSSTGQGAAFF
TRBJ1-3 TRBV7-3 . . TGTGCCAGCAGCTTACTAAACCCGGGTGCTGGCGGAAACACCATATATTTT CASSLLNPGAGGNTIYF
TRBJ2-7 TRBV4-2 TRBD2 . TGTGCCAGCAGCTCCCCGGGGGGATCGTTCTACGAGCAGTACTTC CASSSPGGSFYEQYF
TRBJ1-1 TRBV4-1 TRBD1 . TGCGCCAGCAGCCAGGACAGGTGGAACACTGAAGCTTTCTTT CASSQDRWNTEAFF
TRBJ1-3 TRBV5-1 . few TGCGCCAGCGCACAGGGCGAATCTGGAAACACCATATATTTT CASAQGESGNTIYF
TRBJ2-3 TRBV6-4 TRBD2 few TGTGCCAGCAGTGACTCGACTAGCGGGGGGGCAGATACGCAGTATTTT CASSDSTSGGADTQYF
TRBJ1-2 TRBV18 TRBD1 . TGTGCCAGCTCACCACCCTCAGGGGGCGACTATGGCTACACCTTC CASSPPSGGDYGYTF
TRBJ1-1 TRBV12-3/TRBV12-4 . once TGTGCCAGCAGTTCTTGGGGGGACACTGAAGCTTTCTTT CASSSWGDTEAFF
TRBJ2-5 TRBV28 . . TGTGCCAGCAGTTCTACGCAGGGAGGCCAAGAGACCCAGTACTTC CASSSTQGGQETQYF
TRBJ1-5 TRBV7-8 TRBD1 . TGTGCCAGCAGCTTGGGACAGGGAAGAGTAGGCAATCAGCCCCAGCATTTT CASSLGQGRVGNQPQHF
TRBJ1-3 TRBV2 TRBD1 . TGTGCCAGCAGTGTTGACAGGGGCTCTGGAAACACCATATATTTT CASSVDRGSGNTIYF
TRBJ1-2 TRBV10-3 . . TGTGCCATCAGTGACGGGGGTCCCAGGGATGGCTACACCTTC CAISDGGPRDGYTF
TRBJ1-1 TRBV28 TRBD1 . TGTGCCAGCAGTTCCCCCCCGACAGGGACAGCTTTCTTT CASSSPPTGTAFF
TRBJ2-2 TRBV18 TRBD1 . TGTGCCACCAGACAGGGGAACACCGGGGAGCTGTTTTTT CATRQGNTGELFF
TRBJ2-2 TRBV5-1 TRBD1 once TGCGCCAGCAGCTTCACAGGGGGCGGAACCGGGGAGCTGTTTTTT CASSFTGGGTGELFF
TRBJ1-1 TRBV12-3/TRBV12-4 . . TGTGCCAGCAGCCACGCACAGTACACTGAAGCTTTCTTT CASSHAQYTEAFF
TRBJ1-2 TRBV19 TRBD1 . TGTGCCAGTAGTACTTCCGGGACAGTCTCTGGCTACACCTTC CASSTSGTVSGYTF